Listed below are T cell receptor beta chains from one sample, sequenced in a study of T cell repertoires in ileal Crohn's disease. Repertoires were generated with immunoSEQ multiplex PCR, while TCRdb's copy carries only in-frame clones and drops some. The profile shows some 60,000 clones, around nine tenths of them singletons. Sequenced material: ileal tissue. The receptors here all came from an adult with Crohn's disease. Both conserved end residues are part of each CDR3. The D gene is left open where the match is weak. Some rows have no size entry. The others give once, few or many, or a class for an expanded clone.

>TRBV30|NA|TRBJ1-1|NA
TGTGCCTGGATGGGCGGGTGGAACACTGAAGCTTTCTTT
CAWMGGWNTEAFF
>TRBV19|NA|TRBJ1-2|NA
TGTGCCAGCGATCCGAGCGTCGGGGGTATGCACTATGGCTACACCTTC
CASDPSVGGMHYGYTF
>TRBV6-5|NA|TRBJ2-6|TRBD1
TGTGCCAGCAGTCTGACAGGGACTGGGGCCAACGTCCTGACTTTC
CASSLTGTGANVLTF
>TRBV18|NA|TRBJ2-3|TRBD2
TGTGCCAGCTCACCAGGGCTAGCGGGAGGTGAGACGCAGTATTTT
CASSPGLAGGETQYF
>TRBV28|NA|TRBJ2-1|NA
TGTGCCAGCAGCCGGACACACTACAATGAGCAGTTCTTC
CASSRTHYNEQFF
>TRBV25-1|once|TRBJ1-1|TRBD1
TGTGCCAGCAGTGAATATAAGCAGGGGGCGCGCACTGAAGCTTTCTTT
CASSEYKQGARTEAFF
>TRBV5-1|NA|TRBJ1-1|NA
TGCGCCAGTACACAGGGTACGGTCACTGAAGCTTTCTTT
CASTQGTVTEAFF
>TRBV19|NA|TRBJ1-2|NA
TGTGCCAGTAGCCTGGACAGACTCTATGGCTACACCTTC
CASSLDRLYGYTF
>TRBV10-2|NA|TRBJ2-1|NA
TGCGCCAGCAGTGAGTGGGGTAGCGGTAAGCAGTTCTTC
CASSEWGSGKQFF
>TRBV4-1|NA|TRBJ2-3|NA
TGCGCCAGCAGCCAAGATTCAGGGGCAGGGGATACGCAGTATTTT
CASSQDSGAGDTQYF
>TRBV19|NA|TRBJ1-1|NA
TGTGCCAGTAGTATAGCCCCTAAGGGGGATACTGAAGCTTTCTTT
CASSIAPKGDTEAFF
>TRBV28|NA|TRBJ1-1|NA
TGTGCCAGCAGATCTCTAGTGGGTGAAGCTTTCTTT
CASRSLVGEAFF
>TRBV11-3|NA|TRBJ2-1|TRBD2
TGTGCCAGCAGCGTATTAGCGGGAGGATCCTACAATGAGCAGTTCTTC
CASSVLAGGSYNEQFF
>TRBV9|few|TRBJ1-6|NA
TGTGCCAGCAGCGAGTTACCGGGGGATAATTCACCCCTCCACTTT
CASSELPGDNSPLHF
>TRBV18|NA|TRBJ2-1|NA
TGTGCCAGCTCACTAGACAGACACAATGAGCAGTTCTTC
CASSLDRHNEQFF
>TRBV5-6|NA|TRBJ2-4|NA
TGTGCCAGCAGCGGGAGACACCTTGTCAAAAACATTCAGTACTTC
CASSGRHLVKNIQYF
>TRBV14|NA|TRBJ2-1|NA
TGTGCCAGCAGCCAAGTCTCCGTGAATGAGCAGTTCTTC
CASSQVSVNEQFF
>TRBV19|few|TRBJ1-6|TRBD1
TGTGCCAGTATGCAGACAGGGGCTCGATCACCCCTCCACTTT
CASMQTGARSPLHF
>TRBV4-1|NA|TRBJ2-1|TRBD2
TGCGCCAGCAGCCAAGGTCGACTAGCGGGAGGAGGGGAGCAGTTCTTC
CASSQGRLAGGGEQFF
>TRBV28|NA|TRBJ2-1|NA
TGTGCCAGCAGTTTTTCAGGTCCGTCCTACAATGAGCAGTTCTTC
CASSFSGPSYNEQFF
>TRBV19|NA|TRBJ1-1|NA
TGTGCCAGTAGTATAGGTGCGGGCTTCGACACTGAAGCTTTCTTT
CASSIGAGFDTEAFF
>TRBV6-1|NA|TRBJ1-1|TRBD1
TGTGCCAGCATTTGGGACAGAAACACTGAAGCTTTCTTT
CASIWDRNTEAFF
>TRBV5-6|NA|TRBJ2-1|TRBD1
TGTGCCAGCAGCTCCGACGGACAGGGGGGCGGCTACAATGAGCAGTTCTTC
CASSSDGQGGGYNEQFF
>TRBV19|few|TRBJ1-5|NA
TGTGCCAGTAGTTACCGGGGAAGGTTGGGCAATCAGCCCCAGCATTTT
CASSYRGRLGNQPQHF
>TRBV7-9|NA|TRBJ1-6|NA
TGTGCCAGCAGCTTATCGGGCAGGGAACGGAATTCACCCCTCCACTTT
CASSLSGRERNSPLHF
>TRBV7-3|NA|TRBJ1-1|NA
TGTGCCAGCAGCTTATCGGCGGTGAACACTGAAGCTTTCTTT
CASSLSAVNTEAFF
>TRBV11-3|NA|TRBJ1-6|NA
TGTGCCAGCAGCCGGAGGGGTTCACCCCTCCACTTT
CASSRRGSPLHF
>TRBV14|NA|TRBJ1-2|TRBD1
TGTGCCAGCAGCCTGGAACAGGGGCGGAACTATGGCTACACCTTC
CASSLEQGRNYGYTF
>TRBV6-5|NA|TRBJ1-1|NA
TGTGCCAGCAGTATGGACGGGGTGAACACTGAAGCTTTCTTT
CASSMDGVNTEAFF
>TRBV18|NA|TRBJ2-4|TRBD2
TGTGCCAGCTCACCAGGGACTAGCGGGTTCGGAAGGGAAAACATTCAGTACTTC
CASSPGTSGFGRENIQYF
>TRBV11-3|NA|TRBJ1-2|TRBD1
TGTGCCAGCAGACACGACAGGGACCGAAGCCTCTATCGTAACTATGGCTACACCTTC
CASRHDRDRSLYRNYGYTF
>TRBV11-3|NA|TRBJ2-7|TRBD1
TGTGCCAGCAGCTCTGGGACAGCTTTCTCCTACGAGCAGTACTTC
CASSSGTAFSYEQYF
>TRBV30|NA|TRBJ1-4|NA
TGTGCCTGGAGTGGTCGGGAGCGGAGAACCAGGTTATCGAATGAAAAACTGTTTTTT
CAWSGRERRTRLSNEKLFF
>TRBV10-3|NA|TRBJ1-2|NA
TGTGCCATCAGTGAATCTCCTACAGGAGACTATGGCTACACCTTC
CAISESPTGDYGYTF
>TRBV5-1|NA|TRBJ1-3|NA
TGCGCCAGCAGTCAAGGACAGGGAAACACCATATATTTT
CASSQGQGNTIYF
>TRBV19|NA|TRBJ2-1|TRBD2
TGTGCCAGTAGTAAAGTCCGGGCGGCCGGGAGGAACAATGAGCAGTTCTTC
CASSKVRAAGRNNEQFF
>TRBV18|NA|TRBJ1-1|TRBD1
TGTGCCAGCTCAAAAGACAGGGGTAGCACTATTGAAGCTTTCTTT
CASSKDRGSTIEAFF
>TRBV11-2|NA|TRBJ1-1|TRBD1
TGTGCCAGCACCTTGAACAGGGGTAACACTGAAGCTTTCTTT
CASTLNRGNTEAFF
>TRBV27|NA|TRBJ2-1|TRBD2
TGTGCCAGCAGTTTAAACACCGGGACTACCTACAATGAGCAGTTCTTC
CASSLNTGTTYNEQFF
>TRBV5-5|NA|TRBJ1-3|NA
TGTGCCAGCAGCTTGGGCCCAGGGGAGCTCGCAGGAAACACCATATATTTT
CASSLGPGELAGNTIYF
>TRBV11-3|NA|TRBJ1-1|NA
TGTGCCAGCAGCTTAACCGGTGAAGCTTTCTTT
CASSLTGEAFF
>TRBV6-5|NA|TRBJ1-5|TRBD1
TGTGCCAGCAGACAGGGGTTGAGCAATCAGCCCCAGCATTTT
CASRQGLSNQPQHF
>TRBV19|once|TRBJ1-5|NA
TGTGCCAGTAGCCAACAGGTAGGTCATCAGCCCCAGCATTTT
CASSQQVGHQPQHF
>TRBV5-6|NA|TRBJ1-5|NA
TGTGCCAGCAGCTCAGGGATTAGCAATCAGCCCCAGCATTTT
CASSSGISNQPQHF
>TRBV2|NA|TRBJ2-7|NA
TGTGCCAGCAGGGTCGGGGACTCCAACTCCTACGAGCAGTACTTC
CASRVGDSNSYEQYF